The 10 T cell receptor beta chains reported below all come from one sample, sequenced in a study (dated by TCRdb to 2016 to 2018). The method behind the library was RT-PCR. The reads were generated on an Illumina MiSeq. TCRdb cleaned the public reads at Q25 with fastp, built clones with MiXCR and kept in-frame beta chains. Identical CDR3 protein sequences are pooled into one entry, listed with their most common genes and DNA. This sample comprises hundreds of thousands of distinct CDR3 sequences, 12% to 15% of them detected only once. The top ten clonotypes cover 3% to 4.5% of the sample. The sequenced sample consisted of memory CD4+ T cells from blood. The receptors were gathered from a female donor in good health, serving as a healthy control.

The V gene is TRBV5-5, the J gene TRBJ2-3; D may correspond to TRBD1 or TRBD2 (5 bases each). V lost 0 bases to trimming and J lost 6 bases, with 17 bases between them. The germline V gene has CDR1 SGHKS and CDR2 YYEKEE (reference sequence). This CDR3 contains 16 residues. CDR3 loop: CASSLDVATWGDTQYF. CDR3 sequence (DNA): TGTGCCAGCAGCTTGGATGTGGCAACCTGGGGGGATACGCAGTATTTT. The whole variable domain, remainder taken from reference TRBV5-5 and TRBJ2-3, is DAGVTQSPTHLIKTRGQQVTLRCSPISGHKSVSWYQQVLGQGPQFIFQYYEKEERGRGNFPDRFSARQFPNYSSELNVNALLLGDSALYLCASSLDVATWGDTQYFGPGTRLTVL.

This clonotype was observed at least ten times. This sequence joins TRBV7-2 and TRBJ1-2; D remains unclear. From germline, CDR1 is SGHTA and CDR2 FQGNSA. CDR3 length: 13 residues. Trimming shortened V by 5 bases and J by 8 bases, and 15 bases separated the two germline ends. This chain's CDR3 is CASSPREGDGYTF. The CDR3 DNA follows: TGTGCCAGCAGCCCTCGGGAAGGAGACGGCTACACCTTC.

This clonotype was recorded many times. The CDR3 sequence is CSVDTGVQSNNEQFF. The CDR3 nucleotides are TGCAGCGTTGATACAGGGGTCCAAAGTAACAATGAGCAGTTCTTC. The genes are TRBV29-1 and TRBJ2-1; TRBD1 matches 7 bases. Germline lookup yields CDR1 SQVTM and CDR2 ANQGSEA. Unmatched junction bases numbered 10, after V lost 3 bases and J lost 5 bases. The CDR3 loop spans 15 amino acids.

CDR3 region: CASSLGRSSYGYTF. The CDR3, as DNA: TGTGCCAGCAGCTTGGGCCGGTCCAGTTATGGCTACACCTTC. The gene calls are TRBV5-6 and TRBJ1-2; no firm D call. The V gene's germline CDR1 is SGHDT and CDR2 YYEEEE. This CDR3 contains 14 residues. The V gene lost 0 bases and the J gene lost 5 bases, with 11 bases spanning the gap.

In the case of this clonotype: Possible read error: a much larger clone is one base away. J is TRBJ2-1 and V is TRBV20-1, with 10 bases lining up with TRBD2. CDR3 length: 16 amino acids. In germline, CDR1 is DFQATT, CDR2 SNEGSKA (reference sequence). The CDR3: CNARDSTSGAPNEQFF. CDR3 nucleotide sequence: TGCAATGCTAGAGATTCCACTAGCGGGGCCCCTAATGAGCAGTTCTTC.

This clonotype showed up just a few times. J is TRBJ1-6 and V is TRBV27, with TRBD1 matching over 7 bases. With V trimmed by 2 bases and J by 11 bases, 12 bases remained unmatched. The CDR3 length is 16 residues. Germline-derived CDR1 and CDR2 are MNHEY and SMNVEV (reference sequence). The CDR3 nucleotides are TGTGCCAGCAGTTTAGCCCAAGACAGGGTCGGAACACCCCTCCACTTT. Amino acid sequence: CASSLAQDRVGTPLHF.

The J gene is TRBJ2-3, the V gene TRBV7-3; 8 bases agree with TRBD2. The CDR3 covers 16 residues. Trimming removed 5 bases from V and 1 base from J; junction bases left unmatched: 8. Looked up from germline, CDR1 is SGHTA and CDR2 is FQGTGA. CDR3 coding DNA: TGTGCCAGCAGCCGCCTGGGAGCGGGGGGCACAGATACGCAGTATTTT. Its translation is CASSRLGAGGTDTQYF.

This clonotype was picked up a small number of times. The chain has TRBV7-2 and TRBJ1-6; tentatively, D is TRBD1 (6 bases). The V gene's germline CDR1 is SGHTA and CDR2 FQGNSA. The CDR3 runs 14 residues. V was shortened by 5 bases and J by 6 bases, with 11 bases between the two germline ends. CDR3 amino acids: CASSPDSSNSPLHF. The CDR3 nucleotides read TGTGCCAGCAGCCCGGACAGTTCTAATTCACCCCTCCACTTT.

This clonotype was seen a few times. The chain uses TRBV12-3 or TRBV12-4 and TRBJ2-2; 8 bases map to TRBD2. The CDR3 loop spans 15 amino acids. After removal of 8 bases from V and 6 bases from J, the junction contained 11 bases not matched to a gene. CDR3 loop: CASELGPGRAGELFF. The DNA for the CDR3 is TGTGCCAGCGAGTTGGGACCCGGGAGGGCCGGGGAGCTGTTTTTT.

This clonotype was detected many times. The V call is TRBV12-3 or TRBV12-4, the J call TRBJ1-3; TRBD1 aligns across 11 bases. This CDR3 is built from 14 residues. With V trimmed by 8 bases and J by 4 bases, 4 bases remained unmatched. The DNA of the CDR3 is TGTGCCAGCCGGGACAGGGGGACAGGAAACACCATATATTTT. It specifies CASRDRGTGNTIYF.